These 22 T cell receptor beta chains were all obtained from the same sample, sequenced in a study of T cell responses to AZD1222 COVID-19 vaccine. Some clones are missing from TCRdb's copy, which holds only in-frame ones; the method was immunoSEQ multiplex PCR. This sample has 100,000 to 150,000 clones, with approximately 88% found just once. The sequencing used peripheral blood, collected on day 0 of MenACWY control vaccination. These receptors all come from an adult in good health.

The rearrangement joins TRBV20-1 to TRBJ2-1; D call uncertain. Trimming left V 3 bases short and J 7 bases short, with 10 bases between. The CDR3 runs 12 residues. The V gene's germline CDR1 is DFQATT and CDR2 SNEGSKA (reference sequence). The CDR3 reads CSASLRWNEQFF. Here the CDR3 DNA reads TGCAGTGCTAGTCTTAGGTGGAATGAGCAGTTCTTC.

CDR3: CASSMEPSGSSYEQYF. As DNA, the CDR3 is TGCGCCAGCAGCATGGAACCTAGCGGGAGCTCCTACGAGCAGTACTTC. The chain joins TRBV5-1 to TRBJ2-7, with 10 bases aligning to TRBD2. Trimming cost V 4 bases and J 0 bases; bases outside gene matches: 7. The CDR3 extends over 16 amino acids. Germline V CDR1 and CDR2: SGHRS, YFSETQ.

The chain is built from TRBV24-1 and TRBJ2-2; D not certain. Germline CDR1 KGHDR, CDR2 SFDVKD. This CDR3 region has 15 residues. Trimming left V 2 bases short and J 2 bases short, with 8 bases between. The CDR3 reads CATSDSGLNTGELFF. The DNA for the CDR3 is TGTGCCACCAGTGATTCCGGTCTTAACACCGGGGAGCTGTTTTTT.

The chain joins TRBV5-1 to TRBJ1-6; D remains unclear. The germline gives CDR1 SGHRS, CDR2 YFSETQ. This CDR3 has 15 amino acids. Trimming cost V 2 bases and J 10 bases, with 16 bases left between them. This CDR3 reads CASSLDPAARSPLHF. In nucleotides, the CDR3 is TGCGCCAGCAGCTTAGATCCGGCGGCTAGGTCACCCCTCCACTTT.

This chain links TRBV6-5 with TRBJ1-1; no firm D call. Germline CDR1 MNHEY, CDR2 SVGAGI. V was trimmed by 6 bases and J by 5 bases, leaving 10 bases between them. The CDR3 runs to 12 residues. This CDR3 reads CASSPTQTEAFF. CDR3 nucleotides: TGTGCCAGCAGCCCGACACAAACTGAAGCTTTCTTT.

This chain links TRBV5-4 with TRBJ2-5; possible D gene TRBD1, 6 bases. This CDR3 has 16 amino acids. Germline V gene data show CDR1 as SGHNT and CDR2 as YYREEE (reference sequence). V gave up 0 bases and J gave up 5 bases, with 17 bases separating them. Here the CDR3 DNA reads TGTGCCAGCAGCTTGGGTCGCGGACAGTGGGGGGAGACCCAGTACTTC. Amino acid sequence: CASSLGRGQWGETQYF.

The chain carries TRBV27 and TRBJ1-4, with 8 bases matching TRBD1. Germline CDR1 is MNHEY and CDR2 is SMNVEV (reference sequence). CDR3 length equals 15 residues. Trimming at V came to 3 bases and at J to 7 bases, leaving 7 bases not matched to a gene. CDR3 region: CASSFDRGGGEKLFF. DNA for the CDR3: TGTGCCAGCAGTTTCGACAGGGGAGGTGGTGAAAAACTGTTTTTT. The variable domain in full, with the rest retrieved from reference TRBV27 and TRBJ1-4, is EAQVTQNPRYLITVTGKKLTVTCSQNMNHEYMSWYRQDPGLGLRQIYYSMNVEVTDKGDVPEGYKVSRKEKRNFPLILESPSPNQTSLYFCASSFDRGGGEKLFFGSGTQLSVL.

The gene calls are TRBV4-1 and TRBJ1-4, with D tentatively TRBD1 (5 bases). CDR3 size: 16 residues. Germline values: CDR1 MGHRA, CDR2 YSYEKL. The V gene lost 2 bases and the J gene lost 10 bases, with 20 bases spanning the gap. The CDR3 sequence: CASSQRAQRGPGKLFF. In nucleotides, the CDR3 is TGCGCCAGCAGCCAAAGGGCCCAGAGGGGTCCAGGAAAACTGTTTTTT.

V is TRBV3-1 (or the pseudogene TRBV3-2) and J is TRBJ1-1; D gene ambiguous. Trimming took 1 base from V and 3 from J, leaving 6 bases between them. The CDR3 covers 13 residues. Germline assignment: CDR1 LGHDT and CDR2 YNNKEL (reference sequence). In DNA form, the CDR3 reads TGTGCCAGCAGCCAAGGTGGCGACACTGAAGCTTTCTTT. Encoded protein: CASSQGGDTEAFF.

V usage is TRBV11-2 and J usage is TRBJ1-4; TRBD1 is a possible D gene (6 bases). The length of the CDR3 is 17 residues. CDR1 and CDR2 from the germline V gene are SGHAT and FQNNGV. V lost 5 bases, J lost 2 bases, and 18 bases lay in between. Written as DNA, the CDR3 is TGTGCCAGCAGCACCATCACAGGGAGGAGGACTAATGAAAAACTGTTTTTT. Residues: CASSTITGRRTNEKLFF.

This clone has just one count. The chain is built from TRBV27 and TRBJ1-1, with TRBD1 as a possible D gene (5 bases). This CDR3 contains 17 residues. Germline-derived CDR1 and CDR2 are MNHEY and SMNVEV (reference sequence). V lost 2 bases and J 1 base, leaving 17 bases between the germline ends. The CDR3 sequence is CASSLQTSGRANTEAFF. The CDR3 coding sequence is TGTGCCAGCAGTTTACAAACGTCAGGGAGGGCGAACACTGAAGCTTTCTTT.

The chain links TRBV4-1 to TRBJ2-7; 7 positions agree with TRBD1. Germline V gene lookup returns CDR1 MGHRA and CDR2 YSYEKL. The CDR3 loop spans 13 amino acids. V lost 4 bases and J lost 3; bases outside the gene matches: 3. The CDR3 protein is CASSPGQIYEQYF. CDR3 sequence (DNA): TGCGCCAGCAGCCCGGGACAGATCTACGAGCAGTACTTC.

This clone was seen only a few times. The chain links TRBV5-5 to TRBJ2-1; tentatively, D is TRBD1 (6 bases). The V gene's germline CDR1 is SGHKS and CDR2 YYEKEE (reference sequence). The CDR3 has 12 amino acids. The V gene lost 0 bases and the J gene lost 9 bases, with 7 bases spanning the gap. CDR3 DNA sequence: TGTGCCAGCAGCTTGGGAGGGGGTGAGCAGTTCTTC. It codes for CASSLGGGEQFF.

This clone occurred once. The chain joins TRBV28 to TRBJ2-7; D call uncertain. CDR3 size: 14 residues. Germline-derived CDR1 and CDR2 are MDHEN and SYDVKM. V lost 3 bases, J lost 2 bases, and 11 bases lay in between. For the CDR3, the DNA is TGTGCCAGCAGTTTTCATAGACAAGCCTACGAGCAGTACTTC. This encodes CASSFHRQAYEQYF.

This CDR3 reads CAWTLYRGRTEAFF. The CDR3, as DNA: TGTGCCTGGACCTTATACAGGGGGCGCACTGAAGCTTTCTTT. V and J are TRBV30 and TRBJ1-1; 9 positions match TRBD1. J gave up 4 bases and V 4 bases, and 7 bases lay outside the gene matches. The germline V gene has CDR1 GTSNPN and CDR2 SVGIG (reference sequence). The CDR3 is 14 residues long.

The V call is TRBV5-1, the J call TRBJ1-4, with D possibly TRBD1 on 5 matching bases. Deletions cut 4 bases from V and 4 bases from J, with 20 bases between. The CDR3 covers 17 residues. Per germline, CDR1 SGHRS and CDR2 YFSETQ. The CDR3 is CASSGGSTTALNEKLFF. CDR3 coding DNA: TGCGCCAGCAGCGGCGGGTCCACGACAGCTCTTAATGAAAAACTGTTTTTT.

This clone was observed a single time. V is TRBV28 and J is TRBJ1-1; no firm D call. The V gene's germline CDR1 is MDHEN and CDR2 SYDVKM. V lost 4 bases and J lost 4, with 16 bases in between. This CDR3 has 15 amino acids. CDR3 in amino acids: CASSSPRGMATEAFF. The DNA of the CDR3 is TGTGCCAGCAGTTCCCCACGGGGAATGGCCACTGAAGCTTTCTTT.

V usage is TRBV2 and J usage is TRBJ2-1; 7 bases fit TRBD2. Germline V gene lookup returns CDR1 SNHLY and CDR2 FYNNEI. The J segment lost 9 bases and the V segment lost 4 bases, leaving 9 bases of the junction unmatched. There are 14 residues in the CDR3. CDR3 in amino acids: CASSGQGGSSEQFF. For the CDR3, the DNA is TGTGCCAGCAGTGGGCAGGGAGGGTCAAGTGAGCAGTTCTTC.

This sequence joins TRBV30 and TRBJ1-1; weak D call: TRBD1 (5 bases). V dropped 4 bases and J dropped 3 bases, with 15 bases sitting between them. The CDR3 runs to 14 residues. Germline values: CDR1 GTSNPN, CDR2 SVGIG (reference sequence). The CDR3 reads CAWILTRGDTEAFF. CDR3 DNA: TGTGCCTGGATCTTGACCCGAGGGGACACTGAAGCTTTCTTT.

The V gene is TRBV19, the J gene TRBJ2-7; D remains ambiguous. This CDR3 spans 13 amino acids. The V gene's germline CDR1 is LNHDA and CDR2 SQIVND (reference sequence). Trimming left V 7 bases short and J 2 bases short, with 12 bases between. The CDR3, as DNA: TGTGCCAGTATGGGCAAAAATACCTACGAGCAGTACTTC. Its translation is CASMGKNTYEQYF.

The chain joins TRBV11-2 to TRBJ2-7, with 13 bases fitting TRBD2. The germline gives CDR1 SGHAT, CDR2 FQNNGV. The CDR3 is made up of 15 amino acids. V shed 3 bases and J 9 bases; nucleotides not matched to a gene: 8. This CDR3 is CASSFGLAGALVQYF. CDR3 nucleotides: TGTGCCAGCAGCTTCGGACTAGCGGGAGCGCTAGTGCAGTACTTC.

This clone was seen more than once but under ten times. The rearrangement uses TRBV6-5 and TRBJ1-1; D may be TRBD1 (5 bases). The germline V gene encodes CDR1 MNHEY and CDR2 SVGAGI. The CDR3 is made up of 14 amino acids. V was shortened by 3 bases and J by 1 base, with 9 bases between the two germline ends. The CDR3 coding sequence is TGTGCCAGCAGTTATGGGACTGCGAACACTGAAGCTTTCTTT. Translating it yields CASSYGTANTEAFF.